This T cell receptor beta chain was found in a study of blood T cell repertoires in COVID-19 (dated by TCRdb to about 2020). Regarding the study in general: The collaborator samples originated in the United States, Italy and Spain and spanned the acute and convalescent phases of COVID-19. The material from the prospective study consisted of cDNA or gDNA derived from T cells, B-cell-depleted T cells, or PBMCs. Deeply sampled blood TCRbeta repertoires from subjects exposed to, actively infected with, or recovered from COVID-19 were included in the dataset. The repertoires were released in a freely available public database intended as a resource for research on the immune response to SARS-CoV-2. The samples were drawn from two sources: the first 160 participants of the ongoing ImmuneRACE study, and approximately 1,300 subjects contributed by 6 global collaborators. Sample metadata almost always included a de-identified subject ID, COVID-19 status, age in years and sex. Where available, HLA class I and class II types were obtained from metadata supplied by the sample provider rather than from assay-based typing.

TCRbeta CDR3 regions were amplified from genomic DNA using the immunoSEQ Assay, a bias-controlled multiplex PCR. For the original study's pipeline: Within the assay, amplification of reference gene primers was used to estimate how many nucleated cells each sample contained. To quantify the absolute abundance of each unique TCRbeta CDR3 rearrangement, sequence reads were collapsed and filtered. Productive Simpson clonality was computed per sample as the square root of Simpson's diversity index over productive rearrangements. This immuneACCESS table, as held by TCRdb, lists in-frame sequences with V and J called but not all clones. Of the missing ones, under half trace to an unresolved V gene in checked studies; the others have no known cause. That table is the source of V, J and clone size, and D and trimming were worked out from the DNA. This sample lists roughly 100,000 clones; approximately 83% were detected once. The top ten hold around 4.5% of the sample.

Regarding this clone: Its recognized antigen is unknown. There are no base qualities to consult, and no much larger clone falls within one base.

The study at large found these results: How much clinical and demographic metadata was included differed by source and by participant, and the metadata was provided uncurated.

The CDR3 runs 15 amino acids, cysteine and phenylalanine included. The retained sequence is limited to the CDR3, 45 bases, with the frame set at the first base. Trimming removed 0 bases from V and 4 bases from J; the gene matches leave 4 bases unexplained. The germline V gene specifies MNHEY as CDR1 and SVGAGI as CDR2. Whole blood was collected in K2EDTA tubes by collaborating institutions according to the institutions' own protocols. Collaborator samples were shipped for TCRbeta analysis as frozen whole blood, isolated PBMCs, or DNA extracted from either sample type. The sequence was obtained from a man in his fifties or sixties with acute or convalescent COVID-19. The sequenced sample was peripheral blood. Recombination linked TRBV6-5 to TRBJ2-7, and 9 junctional nucleotides match TRBD1. CDR3 region: CASSYSPTGGYEQYF. The nucleotide sequence reads TGTGCCAGCAGTTACTCCCCGACAGGGGGGTACGAGCAGTACTTC.